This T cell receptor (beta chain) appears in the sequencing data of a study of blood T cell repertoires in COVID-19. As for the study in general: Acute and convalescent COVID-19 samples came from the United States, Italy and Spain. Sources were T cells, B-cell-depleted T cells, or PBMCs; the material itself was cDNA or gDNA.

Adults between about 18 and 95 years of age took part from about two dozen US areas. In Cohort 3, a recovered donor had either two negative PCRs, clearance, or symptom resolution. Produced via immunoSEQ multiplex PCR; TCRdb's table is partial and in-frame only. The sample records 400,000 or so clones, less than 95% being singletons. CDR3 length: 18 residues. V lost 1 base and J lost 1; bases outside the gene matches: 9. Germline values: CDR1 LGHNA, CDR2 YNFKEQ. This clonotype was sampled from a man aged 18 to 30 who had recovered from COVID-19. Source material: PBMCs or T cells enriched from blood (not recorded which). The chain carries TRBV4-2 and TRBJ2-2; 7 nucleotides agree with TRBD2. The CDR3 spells CASSQVRAGALNTGELFF. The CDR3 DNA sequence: TGTGCCAGCAGCCAAGTAAGGGCGGGAGCGTTGAACACCGGGGAGCTGTTTTTT.